This TCR beta chain originates from a study of blood T cell repertoires in COVID-19 (dated by TCRdb to about 2020). Broadly, across the study: Samples from collaborators originated in the United States, Italy and Spain and spanned both the acute and convalescent phases of COVID-19. The samples were drawn from the first 160 participants of the ongoing ImmuneRACE study and from more than 1,000 subjects provided by 6 global collaborators. The material from the prospective study consisted of cDNA or gDNA derived from T cells, B-cell-depleted T cells, or PBMCs. The repertoires were released in a freely available public database meant as a resource for research on the immune response to SARS-CoV-2. HLA class I and class II types, where available, came from metadata supplied by the sample provider rather than from assay-based typing. The sample metadata nearly always contained a de-identified subject ID, COVID-19 status, age in years and sex. The dataset comprised deeply sampled blood TCRbeta repertoires from subjects exposed to, actively infected with, or recovered from COVID-19.

As concerns this clone: Its antigen remains unidentified. Base qualities are not at hand, and no much larger clone is one base apart.

Including cysteine and phenylalanine, the CDR3 has 15 amino acids. The CDR3 DNA has 45 bases and is translated from base 1. The germline V gene gives CDR1 as SGHTS and CDR2 as YDEGEE. V is reduced by 4 bases and J by 0 bases, leaving a spacing of 10 bases between them. Participants in the prospective study were enrolled through a virtual design, were aged 18 to 89 years, and lived in roughly 24 United States geographic areas. Cohort assignment in the prospective study relied on participant-reported clinical history from a screening survey and a study questionnaire. Recovered participants in ImmuneRACE Cohort 3 were defined by two consecutive negative NP/OP PCR tests, clearance by a healthcare professional, or resolution of symptoms. Mobile phlebotomists in the prospective study collected whole blood, serum and a nasopharyngeal or oropharyngeal swab from every participant. Participants in the prospective study had the option to provide additional blood draws and questionnaires over a roughly 2-month period. Before DNA extraction, prospective study blood samples were shipped either frozen or at room temperature.

Beyond this particular receptor, the publication reports: Clinical and demographic metadata were provided uncurated, with the amount varying by source and participant.

TCRbeta CDR3 regions were amplified from genomic DNA using the immunoSEQ Assay, a bias-controlled multiplex PCR. Per the authors' processing: The number of nucleated cells in each sample was estimated from the amplification of reference gene primers within the assay. To quantify the absolute abundance of each unique TCRbeta CDR3 rearrangement, sequence reads were collapsed and filtered. For each sample, productive Simpson clonality was calculated as the square root of Simpson's diversity index across productive rearrangements. Sourced from immuneACCESS, this table was stored by TCRdb with only in-frame sequences that have V and J called. A share of the clones is absent; for the studies checked, an unresolved V gene accounts for under half, and the remainder has no known explanation. From that table come the V and J calls and clone size; the DNA was used to work out D and trimming. The sample table lists around 120,000 clones, around 88% of them with a count of one. The ten largest clones add up to around 2.3% of the sample.

The rearranged segments are TRBV5-8 and TRBJ1-4, with TRBD1 perhaps the D gene, on 5 matching bases. The specimen sequenced was PBMCs or T cells enriched from blood (not recorded which). The source is a woman aged 50 to 60 who had recovered from COVID-19. The nucleotide sequence reads as follows: TGTGCCAGCAGCCCCGGGGGTACAACTAATGAAAAACTGTTTTTT. Its protein is CASSPGGTTNEKLFF.